This T cell receptor beta chain was retrieved from a study of OX40 agonist ivuxolimab in advanced cancers. Overall study context: Cohort: approximately 83% men, mean age about 62, aged roughly 23 to 79.

The CDR3 totals 17 residues. V shed 7 bases, J shed 2 bases, and the junction held 15 bases outside the gene matches. Germline CDR1 reads MDHEN; CDR2 reads SYDVKM. Only in-frame clones appear in the TCRdb table, and some are missing; sequencing was by immunoSEQ multiplex PCR. The sample lists about 130,000 clones, just under 95% occurring once. The sequenced sample was CD4+ or CD8+ T cells sorted from blood, obtained in a trial of the OX40 agonist ivuxolimab. The sequence derives from an adult with an advanced solid tumor such as melanoma, head and neck, liver or kidney cancer. J is TRBJ1-2 and V is TRBV28; 8 bases agree with TRBD1. The CDR3 coding sequence is TGTGCCAGCATCGCCCCCGAGGCAGGGGGCCTGAACTATGGCTACACCTTC. It yields the protein CASIAPEAGGLNYGYTF.